These T cell receptor beta chains were read from a single sample in a study of T cell repertoires in cytomegalovirus infection. TCRdb re-analysed the reads in MiXCR, keeping a single row per CDR3 protein. Of under 200,000 distinct CDR3 sequences in the sample, roughly 9% were seen once. Sequencing was carried out using PBMCs. The receptors stem from a human donor in good health (CMV status not recorded). Some clones in this sample may be carry-over from other donors' samples. Each CDR3 is given with its conserved first and last residue. A D gene is named only where the DNA matches it firmly. The size of a clone is reported for some rows only, either as once, few or many, or as a class for expanded clones.

TRBJ2-1,many,NA,15,TRBV7-9,TGTGCCAGCAGCTTAGGTGACCCAGGGAAGTGGGAGCAGTTCTTC,CASSLGDPGKWEQFF
TRBJ2-1,NA,NA,14,TRBV6-2/TRBV6-3,TGTGCCAGCAGTTCGATGTCGAGGGGCAATGAGCAGTTCTTC,CASSSMSRGNEQFF
TRBJ1-3,many,TRBD1,14,TRBV6-5,TGTGCCAGCAGATTGACAGGGCGCGGAAACACCATATATTTT,CASRLTGRGNTIYF
TRBJ2-1,NA,NA,14,TRBV6-1,TGTGCCAGCAGAGGGGGAGACGACTACAATGAGCAGTTCTTC,CASRGGDDYNEQFF
TRBJ1-6,NA,NA,14,TRBV28,TGTGCCAGCTCTCTGGGCTGGAGGGGGTCACCCCTCCACTTT,CASSLGWRGSPLHF
TRBJ2-7,NA,NA,14,TRBV28,TGTGCCAGCAGTTTTTGGGTCCTCTCCTACGAGCAGTACTTC,CASSFWVLSYEQYF
TRBJ2-5,few,NA,16,TRBV30,TGTGCCTGGAGTGAACCCCCCGGCCGACACCAAGAGACCCAGTACTTC,CAWSEPPGRHQETQYF
TRBJ1-6,NA,TRBD1,15,TRBV28,TGTGCCAGCACCAGAACGAGGGGGCTGGATTCACCCCTCCACTTT,CASTRTRGLDSPLHF
TRBJ1-2,many,NA,15,TRBV7-2,TGTGCCAGCAGCTTAACTTGGGTGGCGGAGAATGGCTACACCTTC,CASSLTWVAENGYTF
TRBJ2-3,NA,TRBD1,15,TRBV10-3,TGTGCCATCAGTGTCAAGGACAGGGGTACAGATACGCAGTATTTT,CAISVKDRGTDTQYF
TRBJ2-4,many,TRBD2,12,TRBV7-2,TGTGCCAGCAGCTACAGATCCGGGACTAGTCACTTC,CASSYRSGTSHF
TRBJ1-1,many,NA,13,TRBV7-2,TGTGCCAGCAGCTTATGGCAGAACACTGAAGCTTTCTTT,CASSLWQNTEAFF
TRBJ1-1,few,NA,15,TRBV6-2/TRBV6-3,TGTGCCAGCAGTGACCCCTCAGGGGTTGGGACTGAAGCTTTCTTT,CASSDPSGVGTEAFF
TRBJ2-7,many,TRBD2,17,TRBV7-2,TGTGCCAGCAGCTTATTACTAGCGGGAGGGTCCTTCTACGAGCAGTACTTC,CASSLLLAGGSFYEQYF
TRBJ2-1,few,NA,12,TRBV6-2/TRBV6-3,TGTGCCAGCACGGGGACCGGAACTGAGCAGTTCTTC,CASTGTGTEQFF
TRBJ2-1,few,TRBD2,15,TRBV30,TGTGCCTGGAGCCTGCTAGCGGGGGGTCCCAATGAGCAGTTCTTC,CAWSLLAGGPNEQFF
TRBJ2-7,many,TRBD2,18,TRBV10-2,TGCGCCAGCAGTGAGTCGACTAGCGGGGGGGCTCAGTCCTACGAGCAGTACTTC,CASSESTSGGAQSYEQYF
TRBJ2-4,few,TRBD2,21,TRBV7-9,TGTGCCAGCAGCTTAGGACAGAGCGGGAGTCGTCCGTCCCTAGCCAAAAACATTCAGTACTTC,CASSLGQSGSRPSLAKNIQYF
TRBJ2-7,few,NA,15,TRBV20-1,TGCAGTGCTAGAGATTCAGGCCTAGGGACCTACGAGCAGTACTTC,CSARDSGLGTYEQYF
TRBJ2-1,many,NA,14,TRBV7-2,TGTGCCAGCAGCCCCCGGGGATCCAACAATGAGCAGTTCTTC,CASSPRGSNNEQFF
TRBJ1-5,NA,NA,16,TRBV12-3/TRBV12-4,TGTGCCAGCAGTCTCCGGGGAGGAGTAAACAATCAGCCCCAGCATTTT,CASSLRGGVNNQPQHF
TRBJ2-7,many,TRBD2,15,TRBV7-2,TGTGCCAGCAGCTCTACTAGCGGGACTTCGCTCGAGCAGTACTTC,CASSSTSGTSLEQYF
TRBJ1-1,many,TRBD1,12,TRBV7-2,TGTGCCAACGAGGACAGGGGGGAACAAGCTTTCTTT,CANEDRGEQAFF
TRBJ1-2,many,TRBD1,16,TRBV7-8,TGTGCCAGCAGCTTAGACCTCGGGGCAGGGGGCTACGGCTACACCTTC,CASSLDLGAGGYGYTF
TRBJ1-1,many,TRBD1,13,TRBV11-2,TGTGCCAGCAGCTTAGGGGGACAGCCTGAAGCTTTCTTT,CASSLGGQPEAFF
TRBJ2-1,few,NA,15,TRBV27,TGTGCCAGCAGTTTATCATTGGGCTCCTACAATGAGCAGTTCTTC,CASSLSLGSYNEQFF